This paragraph covers one T cell receptor beta chain sequence. Profiled with immunoSEQ multiplex PCR; TCRdb holds only in-frame clones, not every one. The data show around 190,000 clones, with approximately 92% seen just once and over 1% held by the top ten. Germline-derived CDR1 and CDR2 are SGHTA and FQGTGA. The V gene lost 5 bases and the J gene lost 4 bases, with 8 bases spanning the gap. This CDR3 contains 13 residues. This specimen comes from a study of T cell responses to AZD1222 COVID-19 vaccine. Sequences were derived from peripheral blood, sampled on day 0 of AZD1222 vaccination. The sequence derives from an adult in good health. The rearrangement uses TRBV7-3 and TRBJ2-2; D possibly corresponds to TRBD2 (6 bases). CDR3 protein: CASSPGGTGELFF. The CDR3 DNA is TGTGCCAGCAGCCCCGGGGGCACCGGGGAGCTGTTTTTT.